The following is a T cell receptor (beta chain) sequence with its context. In the source study's methods: Amplification of reference gene primers was used by the study to estimate nucleated cell counts. Sequenced by immunoSEQ multiplex PCR; TCRdb stores in-frame clones only, minus some. Clone size and the V and J calls come from that table; the DNA yielded D and trimming. Among some 50,000 clones listed, about 86% were seen once. The data stem from a study of blood T cell repertoires in COVID-19. Study overall: The study drew acute and convalescent COVID-19 samples from the United States, Italy and Spain.

The CDR3 sequence is 15 residues long. The V gene's germline CDR1 is MNHEY and CDR2 SMNVEV (reference sequence). Trimming at V came to 5 bases and at J to 5 bases, leaving 7 bases not matched to a gene. The sequenced material came from peripheral blood. The J gene is TRBJ1-5, the V gene TRBV27; 9 bases fit TRBD1. The origin of this receptor is a man between 50 and 59 years old with acute or convalescent COVID-19. CDR3 sequence (DNA): TGTGCCAGCAGTCCGGGACAGGGAGCGGATCAGCCCCAGCATTTT. Protein product: CASSPGQGADQPQHF.